Listed below are T cell receptor beta chains from one sample, sequenced in a study of T cells in tumors after PD-1 blockade. TCRdb keeps only in-frame clones here, not all; method: immunoSEQ multiplex PCR. Of more than 40,000 clones in the sample, approximately 81% were seen once. This sample comprised PBMCs, obtained before anti-PD-1 treatment. The source of these receptors is a human donor with basal cell carcinoma. The CDR3 runs from the conserved cysteine through the conserved F or W. D genes are given only for firm matches. Not all rows give a size; the values are once, few, many and, for expanded clones, a class.

d_call: -
j_call: TRBJ2-7
clone_size: -
cdr3_length: 13
v_call: TRBV6-1
cdr3_nt: TGTGCCAGCAGTGATTCGGTCTCCTACGAGCAGTACTTC
cdr3_aa: CASSDSVSYEQYF

d_call: TRBD1
j_call: TRBJ1-6
clone_size: few
cdr3_length: 15
v_call: TRBV15
cdr3_nt: TGTGCCACCAGCGGGGGACAGGGGGCTTTGTCACCCCTCCACTTT
cdr3_aa: CATSGGQGALSPLHF

d_call: -
j_call: TRBJ2-3
clone_size: -
cdr3_length: 14
v_call: TRBV7-2
cdr3_nt: TGTGCCAGCAGCTCAGGGAGAGGGCCAGATACGCAGTATTTT
cdr3_aa: CASSSGRGPDTQYF

d_call: -
j_call: TRBJ2-2
clone_size: -
cdr3_length: 12
v_call: TRBV25-1
cdr3_nt: TGTGCCAGCAGTGACCAAACGAATCGGCTGTTTTTT
cdr3_aa: CASSDQTNRLFF

d_call: -
j_call: TRBJ2-6
clone_size: -
cdr3_length: 19
v_call: TRBV18
cdr3_nt: TGTGCCAGCTCACCACAGGCGTCAGGGAGGTACTCTGGGGCCAACGTCCTGACTTTC
cdr3_aa: CASSPQASGRYSGANVLTF

d_call: -
j_call: TRBJ1-4
clone_size: -
cdr3_length: 15
v_call: TRBV30
cdr3_nt: TGTGCCTGGAGTAAAACCACAGGTTCCGGCGAAAAACTGTTTTTT
cdr3_aa: CAWSKTTGSGEKLFF

d_call: TRBD1
j_call: TRBJ2-7
clone_size: -
cdr3_length: 14
v_call: TRBV2
cdr3_nt: TGTGCCAGCCTGAAGGGGACAGGGTCCCCCGAGCAGTACTTC
cdr3_aa: CASLKGTGSPEQYF

d_call: -
j_call: TRBJ1-4
clone_size: -
cdr3_length: 14
v_call: TRBV9
cdr3_nt: TGTGCCAGCAGCGTGGGCGGGATTAATGAAAAACTGTTTTTT
cdr3_aa: CASSVGGINEKLFF

d_call: -
j_call: TRBJ1-4
clone_size: -
cdr3_length: 13
v_call: TRBV12-3/TRBV12-4
cdr3_nt: TGTGCCAGCTCCCCGGGGGCTAATGAAAAACTGTTTTTT
cdr3_aa: CASSPGANEKLFF

d_call: TRBD1
j_call: TRBJ2-2
clone_size: -
cdr3_length: 14
v_call: TRBV28
cdr3_nt: TGTGCCAGCAGCTCGACAGGGCAGACCGGGGAGCTGTTTTTT
cdr3_aa: CASSSTGQTGELFF

d_call: TRBD1
j_call: TRBJ1-1
clone_size: once
cdr3_length: 12
v_call: TRBV5-6
cdr3_nt: TGTGCCAGCAGTTTAGACAGGGGGGCAGCTTTCTTT
cdr3_aa: CASSLDRGAAFF

d_call: -
j_call: TRBJ2-1
clone_size: -
cdr3_length: 16
v_call: TRBV2
cdr3_nt: TGTGCCAGCAGTGATCCCTGGCGTGGTAATTTCAATGAGCAGTTCTTC
cdr3_aa: CASSDPWRGNFNEQFF

d_call: -
j_call: TRBJ1-2
clone_size: -
cdr3_length: 15
v_call: TRBV6-1
cdr3_nt: TGTGCCAGCAGTGAAGCGCGGTCCGCTTTCTATGGCTACACCTTC
cdr3_aa: CASSEARSAFYGYTF

d_call: -
j_call: TRBJ2-1
clone_size: -
cdr3_length: 13
v_call: TRBV12-3/TRBV12-4
cdr3_nt: TGTGCCAGCAGTTACGGGGCTTACAATGAGCAGTTCTTC
cdr3_aa: CASSYGAYNEQFF

d_call: -
j_call: TRBJ2-1
clone_size: -
cdr3_length: 13
v_call: TRBV19
cdr3_nt: TGTGCCAGTACCGAGGGGCAGTACAATGAGCAGTTCTTC
cdr3_aa: CASTEGQYNEQFF

d_call: TRBD1
j_call: TRBJ1-6
clone_size: -
cdr3_length: 16
v_call: TRBV4-2
cdr3_nt: TGTGCCAGCAGCCCAGTGACAGGGGGGAATAATTCACCCCTCCACTTT
cdr3_aa: CASSPVTGGNNSPLHF

d_call: -
j_call: TRBJ2-3
clone_size: -
cdr3_length: 15
v_call: TRBV7-9
cdr3_nt: TGTGCCAGCACCCCGGCGGGGAGGATGGAAGATACGCAGTATTTT
cdr3_aa: CASTPAGRMEDTQYF

d_call: -
j_call: TRBJ2-7
clone_size: -
cdr3_length: 15
v_call: TRBV6-5
cdr3_nt: TGTGCCACCGGGGTAGGGTCAGGAGCCTCCTACGAGCAGTACTTC
cdr3_aa: CATGVGSGASYEQYF

d_call: TRBD1
j_call: TRBJ1-1
clone_size: -
cdr3_length: 16
v_call: TRBV4-1
cdr3_nt: TGCGCCAGCAGCCAAGAAGGGGGCCGGGTGGCTGGTGAAGCTTTCTTT
cdr3_aa: CASSQEGGRVAGEAFF

d_call: -
j_call: TRBJ1-1
clone_size: -
cdr3_length: 15
v_call: TRBV6-5
cdr3_nt: TGTGCCAGCAGCTACGAGATTAGGGGGGGGACTGAAGCTTTCTTT
cdr3_aa: CASSYEIRGGTEAFF

d_call: -
j_call: TRBJ1-2
clone_size: -
cdr3_length: 14
v_call: TRBV7-2
cdr3_nt: TGTGCCAGCAGCCCTCACGTTCCTCTCTATGGCTACACCTTC
cdr3_aa: CASSPHVPLYGYTF

d_call: TRBD1
j_call: TRBJ1-1
clone_size: -
cdr3_length: 14
v_call: TRBV5-4
cdr3_nt: TGTGCCAGCAGCTTGGACAGGGGGCGAACTGAAGCTTTCTTT
cdr3_aa: CASSLDRGRTEAFF

d_call: TRBD1
j_call: TRBJ2-3
clone_size: -
cdr3_length: 15
v_call: TRBV7-2
cdr3_nt: TGTGCCAGCAGCTCGGCGGGACAGGGCACAGATACGCAGTATTTT
cdr3_aa: CASSSAGQGTDTQYF

d_call: -
j_call: TRBJ2-1
clone_size: -
cdr3_length: 17
v_call: TRBV21-1
cdr3_nt: TGTGCCAGCAGCACTATTTCCGGGACAGGGCCTCCTAATGAGCAGTTCTTC
cdr3_aa: CASSTISGTGPPNEQFF

d_call: TRBD1
j_call: TRBJ1-1
clone_size: -
cdr3_length: 12
v_call: TRBV12-3/TRBV12-4
cdr3_nt: TGTGCCAGCAGCCCAGGGGGCAAAGAAGCTTTCTTT
cdr3_aa: CASSPGGKEAFF

d_call: -
j_call: TRBJ2-1
clone_size: -
cdr3_length: 11
v_call: TRBV10-1
cdr3_nt: TGCGCCAGCAGTAGGGACAATGAGCAGTTCTTC
cdr3_aa: CASSRDNEQFF

d_call: -
j_call: TRBJ1-1
clone_size: -
cdr3_length: 13
v_call: TRBV18
cdr3_nt: TGTGCCAGCTCCCCGGACGGGAACACTGAAGCTTTCTTT
cdr3_aa: CASSPDGNTEAFF

d_call: -
j_call: TRBJ1-1
clone_size: -
cdr3_length: 13
v_call: TRBV9
cdr3_nt: TGTGCCAGCAGCGTAGGGGGTCACACTGAAGCTTTCTTT
cdr3_aa: CASSVGGHTEAFF

d_call: -
j_call: TRBJ1-3
clone_size: once
cdr3_length: 14
v_call: TRBV2
cdr3_nt: TGTGCCAGCAGTACAGGAGACAAGGGAAACACCATATATTTT
cdr3_aa: CASSTGDKGNTIYF

d_call: -
j_call: TRBJ1-6
clone_size: -
cdr3_length: 14
v_call: TRBV5-6
cdr3_nt: TGTGCCAGCAGCCTTTTCGGGGGGGGCTCACCCCTCCACTTT
cdr3_aa: CASSLFGGGSPLHF

d_call: TRBD2
j_call: TRBJ2-1
clone_size: once
cdr3_length: 15
v_call: TRBV2
cdr3_nt: TGTGCCAGCAGTGTCATTAGCGGGGGGGCCGTTGAGCAGTTCTTC
cdr3_aa: CASSVISGGAVEQFF

d_call: -
j_call: TRBJ1-1
clone_size: -
cdr3_length: 15
v_call: TRBV5-1
cdr3_nt: TGCGCCAGCAGCTCTAGGACAGTGATGAACACTGAAGCTTTCTTT
cdr3_aa: CASSSRTVMNTEAFF

d_call: -
j_call: TRBJ2-1
clone_size: -
cdr3_length: 11
v_call: TRBV28
cdr3_nt: TGTGCCAGCAGTTCCTCGAGGGAGCAGTTCTTC
cdr3_aa: CASSSSREQFF

d_call: -
j_call: TRBJ1-2
clone_size: -
cdr3_length: 12
v_call: TRBV14
cdr3_nt: TGTGCCAGCAGCTTAAGTCCCTATGGCTACACCTTC
cdr3_aa: CASSLSPYGYTF

d_call: -
j_call: TRBJ1-1
clone_size: -
cdr3_length: 13
v_call: TRBV19
cdr3_nt: TGTGCCAGTAGTGCGACACCCAACACTGAAGCTTTCTTT
cdr3_aa: CASSATPNTEAFF

d_call: TRBD1
j_call: TRBJ2-1
clone_size: -
cdr3_length: 15
v_call: TRBV19
cdr3_nt: TGTGCCAGTAATTTCCGGGACAGGGGCCACAATGAGCAGTTCTTC
cdr3_aa: CASNFRDRGHNEQFF

d_call: -
j_call: TRBJ1-6
clone_size: -
cdr3_length: 15
v_call: TRBV30
cdr3_nt: TGTGCCTGGAACCCGTTTACAGGGCCCAATTCACCCCTCCACTTT
cdr3_aa: CAWNPFTGPNSPLHF

d_call: TRBD1
j_call: TRBJ1-1
clone_size: -
cdr3_length: 12
v_call: TRBV29-1
cdr3_nt: TGCAGCGCCGGACAGGGCCACATTGAAGCTTTCTTT
cdr3_aa: CSAGQGHIEAFF

d_call: TRBD1
j_call: TRBJ2-1
clone_size: -
cdr3_length: 15
v_call: TRBV6-5
cdr3_nt: TGTGCCGCATCTCTTTCGGGACAGGGCAGGAATGAGCAGTTCTTC
cdr3_aa: CAASLSGQGRNEQFF